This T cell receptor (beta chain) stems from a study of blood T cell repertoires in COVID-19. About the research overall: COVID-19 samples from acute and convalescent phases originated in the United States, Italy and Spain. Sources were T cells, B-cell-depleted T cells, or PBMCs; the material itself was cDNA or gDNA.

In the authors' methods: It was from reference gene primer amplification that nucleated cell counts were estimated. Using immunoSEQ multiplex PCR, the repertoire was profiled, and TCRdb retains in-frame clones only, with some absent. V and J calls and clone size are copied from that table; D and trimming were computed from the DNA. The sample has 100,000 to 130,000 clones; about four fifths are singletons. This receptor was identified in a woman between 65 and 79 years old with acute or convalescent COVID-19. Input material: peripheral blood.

The CDR3 coding sequence is TGCGCCAGCAGCCCGGGACAAACCGCGAACACCGGGGAGCTGTTTTTT. This codes for CASSPGQTANTGELFF. The J gene is TRBJ2-2, the V gene TRBV5-1, with TRBD1 as a possible D gene (6 bases). The V gene's germline CDR1 is SGHRS and CDR2 YFSETQ. The CDR3 is made up of 16 amino acids. V dropped 4 bases and J dropped 0 bases, with 13 bases sitting between them.